This record concerns one T cell receptor beta chain sequence. Under the authors' procedure: The assay estimated nucleated cells by amplifying reference gene primers. The method was immunoSEQ multiplex PCR; TCRdb's version includes in-frame clones alone and lacks a portion of them. The V and J calls and clone size were taken over from that table, and D and trimming were inferred from the DNA. The sample has 90,000 to 100,000 clones; about 85% are singletons. The V gene's germline CDR1 is MDHEN and CDR2 SYDVKM. With 7 bases removed from V and 9 bases from J, the gap between germline ends came to 22 bases. CDR3 length: 15 residues. This sample is part of a study of blood T cell repertoires in COVID-19. Study context: Sites across the United States, Italy and Spain contributed samples from acute and convalescent COVID-19. PBMCs, B-cell-depleted T cells, or T cells were the source of the cDNA or gDNA that made up the material.

This TCR was sampled from a man in his 70s with acute or convalescent COVID-19. The sequenced sample was peripheral blood. The chain carries TRBV28 and TRBJ2-1; weak D call: TRBD1 (5 bases). This chain's CDR3 is CASKPGLSSIGEQFF. CDR3 sequence (DNA): TGTGCCAGCAAACCAGGGCTTTCCTCTATCGGTGAGCAGTTCTTC. The full variable domain, rest sourced from reference TRBV28 and TRBJ2-1, is DVKVTQSSRYLVKRTGEKVFLECVQDMDHENMFWYRQDPGLGLRLIYFSYDVKMKEKGDIPEGYSVSREKKERFSLILESASTNQTSMYLCASKPGLSSIGEQFFGPGTRLTVL.